This T cell receptor (beta chain) derives from a study of T cell responses to AZD1222 COVID-19 vaccine. The study, taken as a whole, reports: As reported, nearly half of all spike-specific TCRs target variant regions that are unmutated. At study baseline, merely five or six AZD1222 recipients were seropositive.

Produced via immunoSEQ multiplex PCR; TCRdb's table is partial and in-frame only. The sample carries roughly 150,000 clones, approximately 91% recorded once. As regards this clone: The antigen is unknown.

Sequences were derived from peripheral blood, sampled 28 days after the second AZD1222 dose. The clonotype was recovered from an adult who received the AZD1222 COVID-19 vaccine.

CDR3: CASSESGSVEAFF. The DNA of the CDR3 is TGTGCCAGCAGCGAGTCGGGGTCGGTTGAAGCTTTCTTT. This sequence joins TRBV9 and TRBJ1-1; D is undetermined. This CDR3 has 13 residues. Germline lookup yields CDR1 SGDLS and CDR2 YYNGEE. Trimming pared 3 bases from V and 7 bases from J, leaving 13 bases between.